Listed below are T cell receptor beta chains from one sample, sequenced in a study of vaccination effects on CD4 cells after COVID-19. These receptors have no known antigen. The assay was immunoSEQ multiplex PCR, and TCRdb's table has in-frame clones only and misses some. The table records 50,000 to 65,000 clones, around four fifths of them present only once. The source was CD4+ T cells from PBMCs cultured with HCoV-229E spike peptides, collected after COVID-19 vaccination. The source of these receptors is a human donor who received a COVID-19 vaccine. The CDR3 runs from the conserved cysteine through the conserved F or W. The D gene is left open where the match is weak.

v_call: TRBV2
cdr3_length: 13
d_call: -
cdr3_aa: CASKGDSNQPQHF

v_call: TRBV18
cdr3_length: 13
d_call: -
cdr3_aa: CASSPPAGQPQHF

v_call: TRBV28
cdr3_length: 13
d_call: -
cdr3_aa: CASSTPNTGELFF

v_call: TRBV6-1
cdr3_length: 16
d_call: -
cdr3_aa: CASSETLWAGAYGYTF

v_call: TRBV6-1
cdr3_length: 15
d_call: -
cdr3_aa: CASSDWAQGKETQYF

v_call: TRBV14
cdr3_length: 17
d_call: -
cdr3_aa: CASSQDGRDPYNSPLHF

v_call: TRBV19
cdr3_length: 15
d_call: -
cdr3_aa: CASSIGPRTNEKLFF

v_call: TRBV6-5
cdr3_length: 14
d_call: -
cdr3_aa: CASSGLYTADTQYF

v_call: TRBV3-1/TRBV3-2
cdr3_length: 11
d_call: -
cdr3_aa: CASSLRYEAFF

v_call: TRBV7-2
cdr3_length: 13
d_call: -
cdr3_aa: CASSFRFGETQYF

v_call: TRBV5-1
cdr3_length: 14
d_call: -
cdr3_aa: CASSPGTLNTEAFF

v_call: TRBV19
cdr3_length: 16
d_call: TRBD1
cdr3_aa: CATMGRDRGLGYEQFF

v_call: TRBV28
cdr3_length: 14
d_call: TRBD1
cdr3_aa: CASSLRDRVNGYTF

v_call: TRBV6-6
cdr3_length: 15
d_call: -
cdr3_aa: CASSPIGQSTDTQYF

v_call: TRBV19
cdr3_length: 14
d_call: TRBD2
cdr3_aa: CASSVTLAGETQYF

v_call: TRBV24-1
cdr3_length: 12
d_call: -
cdr3_aa: CATSTVVDEQFF

v_call: TRBV5-1
cdr3_length: 16
d_call: -
cdr3_aa: CASSSVTLDSGNTIYF

v_call: TRBV5-6
cdr3_length: 16
d_call: -
cdr3_aa: CASSLASSDFYNEQFF

v_call: TRBV5-1
cdr3_length: 17
d_call: TRBD2
cdr3_aa: CASSLASGGASYNEQFF

v_call: TRBV7-2
cdr3_length: 12
d_call: -
cdr3_aa: CASSQVNTEAFF

v_call: TRBV9
cdr3_length: 14
d_call: -
cdr3_aa: CASSSGVDDNEQFF

v_call: TRBV5-5
cdr3_length: 14
d_call: -
cdr3_aa: CASSLDVNTGELFF

v_call: TRBV4-2
cdr3_length: 15
d_call: -
cdr3_aa: CASSQDPSTGLGAFF